This T cell receptor (beta chain) derives from a study of molecular identifiers for immune sequencing clone quantification. Study-wide results and limits: Identical barcode-sharing TCR molecules could lead to underestimated sizes for highly expanded clones.

This CDR3 is 18 amino acids long. Germline CDR1 SGHTA, CDR2 FQGNSA. The V and J ends lost 0 bases and 6 bases respectively, with 22 bases between them. Naive CD8 T cells underwent sorting with the CD8+CD4-CCR7+CD45RA+ definition. Library preparation followed earlier protocols using designated TCR primers. TCRdb fed the PCR reads into MiXCR, producing one record per CDR3 protein. This sample yields some 65,000 distinct CDR3 sequences, of which less than 20% are seen a single time; roughly 1.4% belongs to the top ten. In its sample, this clonotype was seen many times. What it binds is not known. The TCR was taken from a human donor in good health. Some libraries in this study had Jurkat cell RNA spiked in. V and J are TRBV7-2 and TRBJ2-3, with D tentatively TRBD1 or TRBD2 (5 bases each). The sequencing input was naive CD8+ T cells from blood, with Jurkat cell RNA spiked in. The subset: FACS-sorted CD8+CD4-CCR7+CD45RA+ naive T cells. CDR3 DNA: TGTGCCAGCAGCTTAGCGTCCCGGGACCATTCTCTCTTCGATACGCAGTATTTT. It translates to CASSLASRDHSLFDTQYF.